This TCR beta chain stems from a study of radiation and T cells in renal cell carcinoma. Study at large: Nephrectomy followed 15 Gy stereotactic body radiation by 4 weeks.

Specified time point: baseline pretreatment blood. Treatment denoted: 15 Gy SBRT to primary tumor, nephrectomy 4 weeks later. Study results and caveats: Baseline intratumoral clonotype presence is unknown without pretreatment biopsies.

This clone was counted only a few times. The antigen is unknown. TCRdb's table, derived via immunoSEQ multiplex PCR, lists solely in-frame clones and lacks some. The sample contains 45,000 to 65,000 clones, around 78% of which appear only once. The CDR3 is 19 residues long. Trimming removed 0 bases from V and 0 bases from J, with 20 bases in between. Germline CDR1 WNHNN, CDR2 SYGVQD (reference sequence). The rearrangement joins TRBV10-1 to TRBJ1-1; tentatively, D is TRBD1 (6 bases). The input for sequencing was blood, taken from a patient whose treatment included radiotherapy and nephrectomy. The TCR comes from a man aged 60 to 69 with renal cell carcinoma. CDR3 residues: CASSESGGFLGAMNTEAFF. CDR3 DNA: TGCGCCAGCAGTGAGTCCGGTGGGTTTTTGGGGGCGATGAACACTGAAGCTTTCTTT.